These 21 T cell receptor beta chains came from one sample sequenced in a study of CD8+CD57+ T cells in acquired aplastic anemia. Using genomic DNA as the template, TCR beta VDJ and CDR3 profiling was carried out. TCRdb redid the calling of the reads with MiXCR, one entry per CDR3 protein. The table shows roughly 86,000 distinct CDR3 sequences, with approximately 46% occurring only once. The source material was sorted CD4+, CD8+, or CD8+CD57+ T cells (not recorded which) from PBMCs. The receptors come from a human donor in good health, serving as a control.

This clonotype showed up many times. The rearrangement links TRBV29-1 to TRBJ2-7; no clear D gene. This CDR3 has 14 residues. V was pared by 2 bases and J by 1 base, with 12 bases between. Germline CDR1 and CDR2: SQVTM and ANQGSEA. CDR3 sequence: CSVESTDGSYEQYF. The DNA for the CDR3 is TGCAGCGTTGAATCAACGGACGGTTCCTACGAGCAGTACTTC.

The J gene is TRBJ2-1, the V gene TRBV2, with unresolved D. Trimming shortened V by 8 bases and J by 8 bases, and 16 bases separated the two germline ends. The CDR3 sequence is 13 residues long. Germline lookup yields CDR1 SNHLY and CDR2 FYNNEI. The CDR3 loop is CASHSSLGDEQFF. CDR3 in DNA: TGTGCCAGCCACTCCTCCCTGGGCGATGAGCAGTTCTTC.

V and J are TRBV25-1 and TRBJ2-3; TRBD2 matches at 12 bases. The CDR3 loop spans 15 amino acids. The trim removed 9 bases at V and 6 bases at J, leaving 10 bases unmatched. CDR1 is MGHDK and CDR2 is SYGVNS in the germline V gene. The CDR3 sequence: CASSRLAGAGDTQYF. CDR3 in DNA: TGTGCCAGTAGTAGACTAGCGGGAGCGGGTGATACGCAGTATTTT.

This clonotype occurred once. The CDR3 DNA sequence: TGTGCCAGCAGCTTGTACGGCAACCACGAGCAGTACTTC. Amino acid sequence: CASSLYGNHEQYF. The chain couples TRBV7-9 to TRBJ2-7; D uncertain. V was clipped by 3 bases and J by 5 bases, with 11 bases between them. Germline-derived CDR1 and CDR2 are SEHNR and FQNEAQ (reference sequence). This CDR3 region has 13 residues. Full variable domain (outside the CDR3, taken from reference TRBV7-9 and TRBJ2-7): DTGVSQNPRHKITKRGQNVTFRCDPISEHNRLYWYRQTLGQGPEFLTYFQNEAQLEKSRLLSDRFSAERPKGSFSTLEIQRTEQGDSAMYLCASSLYGNHEQYFGPGTRLTVT.

CDR3 loop: CATSEGGRHYGYTF. The CDR3 coding sequence is TGTGCCACCAGTGAGGGCGGTCGTCACTATGGCTACACCTTC. The gene calls are TRBV24-1 and TRBJ1-2, with D hard to call. Germline CDR1 KGHDR, CDR2 SFDVKD. The CDR3 covers 14 residues. With 4 bases removed from V and 3 bases from J, the gap between germline ends came to 11 bases.

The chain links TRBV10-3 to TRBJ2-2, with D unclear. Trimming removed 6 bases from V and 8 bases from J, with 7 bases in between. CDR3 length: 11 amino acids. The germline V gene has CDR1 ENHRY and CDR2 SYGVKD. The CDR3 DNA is TGTGCCATCAGCCCTACAGGGGAGCTGTTTTTT. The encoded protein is CAISPTGELFF.

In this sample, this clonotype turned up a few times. This CDR3 reads CASSATSRGWDTQYF. CDR3 DNA: TGTGCCAGCAGCGCGACTAGTAGGGGTTGGGATACGCAGTATTTT. V is TRBV25-1 and J is TRBJ2-3, with D perhaps TRBD2 (6 bases). The V gene's germline CDR1 is MGHDK and CDR2 SYGVNS. V was shortened by 6 bases and J by 6 bases, with 19 bases between the two germline ends. This CDR3 has 15 amino acids.

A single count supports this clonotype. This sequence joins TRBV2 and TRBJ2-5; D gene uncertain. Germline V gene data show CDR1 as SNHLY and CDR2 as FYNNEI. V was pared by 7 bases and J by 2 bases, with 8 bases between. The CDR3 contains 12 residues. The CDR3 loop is CASNPDQETQYF. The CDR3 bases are TGTGCCAGCAATCCCGATCAAGAGACCCAGTACTTC.

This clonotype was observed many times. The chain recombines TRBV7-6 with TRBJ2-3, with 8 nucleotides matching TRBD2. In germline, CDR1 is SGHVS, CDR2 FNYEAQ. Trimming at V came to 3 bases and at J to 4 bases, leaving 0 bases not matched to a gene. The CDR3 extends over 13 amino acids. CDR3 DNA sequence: TGTGCCAGCAGCTTTAGCGGGGCAGATACGCAGTATTTT. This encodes CASSFSGADTQYF.

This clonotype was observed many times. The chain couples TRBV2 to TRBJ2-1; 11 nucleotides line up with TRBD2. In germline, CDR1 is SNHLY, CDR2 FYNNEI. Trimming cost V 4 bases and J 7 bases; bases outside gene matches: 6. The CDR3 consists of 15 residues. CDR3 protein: CASSVTSGAINEQFF. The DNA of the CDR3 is TGTGCCAGCAGTGTGACTAGCGGGGCGATAAATGAGCAGTTCTTC.

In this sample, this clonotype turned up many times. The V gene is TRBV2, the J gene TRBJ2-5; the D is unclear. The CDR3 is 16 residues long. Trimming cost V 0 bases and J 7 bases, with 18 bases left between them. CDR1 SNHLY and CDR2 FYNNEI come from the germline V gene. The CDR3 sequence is CASSEAQTGVDVTQYF. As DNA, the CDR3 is TGTGCCAGCAGTGAAGCGCAAACTGGGGTTGATGTGACCCAGTACTTC.

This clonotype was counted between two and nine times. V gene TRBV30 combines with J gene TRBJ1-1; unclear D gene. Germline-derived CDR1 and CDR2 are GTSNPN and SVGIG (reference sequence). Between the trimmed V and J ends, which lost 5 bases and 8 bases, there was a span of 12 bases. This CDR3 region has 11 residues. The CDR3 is CAWLRWQEAFF. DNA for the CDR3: TGTGCCTGGTTAAGGTGGCAGGAAGCTTTCTTT.

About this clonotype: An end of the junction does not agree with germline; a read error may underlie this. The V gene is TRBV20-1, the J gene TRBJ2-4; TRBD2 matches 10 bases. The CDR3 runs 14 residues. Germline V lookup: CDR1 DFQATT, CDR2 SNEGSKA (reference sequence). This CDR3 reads CSAPPLAGVNTQYF. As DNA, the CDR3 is TGCAGTGCCCCCCCTCTAGCGGGGGTAAACACTCAGTACTTC.

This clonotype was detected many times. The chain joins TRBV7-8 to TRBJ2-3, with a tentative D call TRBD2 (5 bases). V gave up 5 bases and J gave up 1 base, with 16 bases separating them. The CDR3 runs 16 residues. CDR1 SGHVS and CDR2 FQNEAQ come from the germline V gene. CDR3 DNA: TGTGCCAGCAGCACCTTGGGTGGGAGCGGCACAGATACGCAGTATTTT. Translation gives CASSTLGGSGTDTQYF.

The CDR3: CASSLGDSIPNEQFF. The CDR3 bases are TGTGCCAGCAGCCTAGGGGACTCCATACCCAATGAGCAGTTCTTC. This rearrangement joins TRBV9 to TRBJ2-1; D may be TRBD2 (6 bases). V was pared by 4 bases and J by 6 bases, with 17 bases between. Germline V gene lookup returns CDR1 SGDLS and CDR2 YYNGEE. This CDR3 has 15 amino acids.

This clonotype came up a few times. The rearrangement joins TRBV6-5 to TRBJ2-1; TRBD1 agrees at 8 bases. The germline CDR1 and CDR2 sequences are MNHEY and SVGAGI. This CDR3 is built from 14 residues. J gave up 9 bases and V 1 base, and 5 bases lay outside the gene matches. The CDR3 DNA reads TGTGCCAGCAGTTACTTAACAGGGGGTTCTGAGCAGTTCTTC. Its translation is CASSYLTGGSEQFF.

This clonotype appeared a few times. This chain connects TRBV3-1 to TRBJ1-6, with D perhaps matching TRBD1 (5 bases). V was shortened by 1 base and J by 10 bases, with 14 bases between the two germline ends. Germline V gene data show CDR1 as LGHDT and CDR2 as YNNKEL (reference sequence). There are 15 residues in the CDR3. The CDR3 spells CASSQVAGGGSPLHF. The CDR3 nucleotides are TGTGCCAGCAGCCAAGTAGCGGGGGGGGGGTCACCCCTCCACTTT.

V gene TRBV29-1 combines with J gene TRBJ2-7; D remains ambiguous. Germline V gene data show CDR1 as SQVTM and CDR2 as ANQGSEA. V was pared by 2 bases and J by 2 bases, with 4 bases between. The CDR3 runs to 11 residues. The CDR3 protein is CSVETAYEQYF. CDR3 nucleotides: TGCAGCGTTGAAACGGCCTACGAGCAGTACTTC.

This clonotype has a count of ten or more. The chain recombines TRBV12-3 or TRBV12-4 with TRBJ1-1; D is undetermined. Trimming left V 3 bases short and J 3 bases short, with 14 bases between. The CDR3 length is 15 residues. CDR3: CASSFSGGADTEAFF. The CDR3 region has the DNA TGTGCCAGCAGTTTCTCGGGCGGCGCAGACACTGAAGCTTTCTTT.

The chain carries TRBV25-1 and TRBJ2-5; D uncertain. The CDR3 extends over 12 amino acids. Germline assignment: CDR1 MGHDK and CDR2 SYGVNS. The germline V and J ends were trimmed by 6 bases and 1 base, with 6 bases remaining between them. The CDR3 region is CASRLTQETQYF. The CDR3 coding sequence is TGTGCCAGCAGACTCACCCAAGAGACCCAGTACTTC.

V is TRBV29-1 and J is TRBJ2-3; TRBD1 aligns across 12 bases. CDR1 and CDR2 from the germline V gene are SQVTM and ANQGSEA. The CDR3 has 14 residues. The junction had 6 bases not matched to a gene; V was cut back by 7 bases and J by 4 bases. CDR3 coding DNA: TGCAGCGCGGATGGGACAGGGGGCGCAGATACGCAGTATTTT. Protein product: CSADGTGGADTQYF.